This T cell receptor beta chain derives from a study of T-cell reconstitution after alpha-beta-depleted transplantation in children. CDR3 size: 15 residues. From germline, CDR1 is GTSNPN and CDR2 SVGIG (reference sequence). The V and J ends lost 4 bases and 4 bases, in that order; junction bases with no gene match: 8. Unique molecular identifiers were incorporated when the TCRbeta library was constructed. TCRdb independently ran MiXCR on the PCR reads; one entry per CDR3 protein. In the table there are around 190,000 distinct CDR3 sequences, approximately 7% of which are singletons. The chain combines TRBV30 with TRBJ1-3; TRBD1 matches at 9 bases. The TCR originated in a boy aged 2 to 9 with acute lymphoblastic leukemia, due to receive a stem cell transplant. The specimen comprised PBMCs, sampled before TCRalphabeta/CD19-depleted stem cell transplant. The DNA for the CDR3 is TGTGCCTGGACCTCGGGACAGGGATACGGAAACACCATATATTTT. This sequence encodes CAWTSGQGYGNTIYF.